These T cell receptor beta chains were read from a single sample in a study of naive and memory T cell subsets. TCRdb analysed the UMI-ligation and nested PCR reads with MiXCR anew, one entry per CDR3 protein. Of approximately 140,000 distinct CDR3 sequences listed, 15% to 20% are singletons. Input material: naive CD8+ T cells from blood. These receptors all come from a human donor in good health. Each CDR3 is given with its conserved first and last residue. The D gene is left open where the match is weak. Part of the rows lack a size; the others show once, few, many or a class for expanded clones.

j_gene: TRBJ2-7
abundance: .
len: 15
v_gene: TRBV27
d_gene: .
CDR3nt: TGTGCCAGCAGACCCCGGGGGACCCTCTTCTACGAGCAGTACTTC
CDR3aa: CASRPRGTLFYEQYF

j_gene: TRBJ2-1
abundance: .
len: 16
v_gene: TRBV12-5
d_gene: TRBD1
CDR3nt: TGTGCTAGTGGTTTGGGACCGACCAGGGGGCGCGATGAGCAGTTCTTC
CDR3aa: CASGLGPTRGRDEQFF

j_gene: TRBJ2-3
abundance: few
len: 16
v_gene: TRBV7-9
d_gene: TRBD1
CDR3nt: TGTGCCAGCAGCCTTCCGGACAGGGGGCAAGTAGATACGCAGTATTTT
CDR3aa: CASSLPDRGQVDTQYF

j_gene: TRBJ1-2
abundance: few
len: 14
v_gene: TRBV6-5
d_gene: .
CDR3nt: TGTGCCAGCAGTTGGGCAACACCAGAGGATGGCTACACCTTC
CDR3aa: CASSWATPEDGYTF

j_gene: TRBJ1-5
abundance: many
len: 15
v_gene: TRBV7-9
d_gene: TRBD1
CDR3nt: TGTGCCAGCAGTTCCGACAGGGATGGCAATCAGCCCCAGCATTTT
CDR3aa: CASSSDRDGNQPQHF

j_gene: TRBJ2-2
abundance: .
len: 18
v_gene: TRBV5-5
d_gene: .
CDR3nt: TGTGCCAGCAGCTTTCCTACAACAGGGGAGGGTAACACCGGGGAGCTGTTTTTT
CDR3aa: CASSFPTTGEGNTGELFF

j_gene: TRBJ2-7
abundance: many
len: 13
v_gene: TRBV9
d_gene: .
CDR3nt: TGTGCCAGCAGCGCCGGGGAGGACTACGAGCAGTACTTC
CDR3aa: CASSAGEDYEQYF

j_gene: TRBJ2-5
abundance: .
len: 15
v_gene: TRBV15
d_gene: .
CDR3nt: TGTGCCACCAGCAGAGCAGGCGGAGGGACGGAGACCCAGTACTTC
CDR3aa: CATSRAGGGTETQYF

j_gene: TRBJ1-5
abundance: .
len: 14
v_gene: TRBV4-1
d_gene: .
CDR3nt: TGCGCCAGCAGCCAAGATCTGGCGGGGCAGCCCCAGCATTTT
CDR3aa: CASSQDLAGQPQHF

j_gene: TRBJ2-5
abundance: few
len: 19
v_gene: TRBV19
d_gene: TRBD2
CDR3nt: TGTGCCAGTAGTATAGGCGGGGGACTAGCGGGAGCTATCCAAGAGACCCAGTACTTC
CDR3aa: CASSIGGGLAGAIQETQYF

j_gene: TRBJ2-2
abundance: .
len: 16
v_gene: TRBV11-3
d_gene: TRBD2
CDR3nt: TGTGCCAGCAGCTTAGGTGGTAGCGGGAGTCACGGGGAGCTGTTTTTT
CDR3aa: CASSLGGSGSHGELFF

j_gene: TRBJ2-1
abundance: few
len: 13
v_gene: TRBV28
d_gene: .
CDR3nt: TGTGCCAGCAGTCCCCCCCCCGAACAGGAGCAGTTCTTC
CDR3aa: CASSPPPEQEQFF

j_gene: TRBJ1-5
abundance: .
len: 12
v_gene: TRBV7-9
d_gene: .
CDR3nt: TGTGCCAGCAGCCCTATAGTCCAGCCCCAGCATTTT
CDR3aa: CASSPIVQPQHF

j_gene: TRBJ2-7
abundance: .
len: 14
v_gene: TRBV4-1
d_gene: TRBD1
CDR3nt: TGCGCCAGCGCACAGGGGGTAGGCTCCTACGAGCAGTACTTC
CDR3aa: CASAQGVGSYEQYF

j_gene: TRBJ2-5
abundance: few
len: 15
v_gene: TRBV6-1
d_gene: .
CDR3nt: TGTGCCAGCAGACGCCCGACAGGGCGGGGGGAGACCCAGTACTTC
CDR3aa: CASRRPTGRGETQYF

j_gene: TRBJ2-3
abundance: .
len: 14
v_gene: TRBV29-1
d_gene: TRBD2
CDR3nt: TGCAGCGTTACCGGACTAGCGGTCACAGATACGCAGTATTTT
CDR3aa: CSVTGLAVTDTQYF

j_gene: TRBJ2-1
abundance: few
len: 15
v_gene: TRBV7-9
d_gene: TRBD2
CDR3nt: TGTGCCAGCAGCCCGACTCAGCGGGACTTTGGTGAGCAGTTCTTC
CDR3aa: CASSPTQRDFGEQFF

j_gene: TRBJ1-1
abundance: .
len: 15
v_gene: TRBV10-3
d_gene: TRBD1
CDR3nt: TGTGCCATCAGTGAGCAGACAGGGGACAACACTGAAGCTTTCTTT
CDR3aa: CAISEQTGDNTEAFF

j_gene: TRBJ1-1
abundance: .
len: 14
v_gene: TRBV6-6
d_gene: .
CDR3nt: TGTGCCAGCAGTTATAGGGCAGATAACACTGAAGCTTTCTTT
CDR3aa: CASSYRADNTEAFF

j_gene: TRBJ2-3
abundance: .
len: 16
v_gene: TRBV6-6
d_gene: .
CDR3nt: TGTGCCAGCAGTTACGGCTTGGGTACTAGTGGAGATACGCAGTATTTT
CDR3aa: CASSYGLGTSGDTQYF

j_gene: TRBJ2-3
abundance: few
len: 16
v_gene: TRBV27
d_gene: TRBD2
CDR3nt: TGTGCCAGCAGTCTTGGGACTAGCGGGCCCACAGATACGCAGTATTTT
CDR3aa: CASSLGTSGPTDTQYF

j_gene: TRBJ2-3
abundance: .
len: 16
v_gene: TRBV7-2
d_gene: TRBD2
CDR3nt: TGTGCCAGCAGCACCTGGACTAGCGGGAGCCCAGATACGCAGTATTTT
CDR3aa: CASSTWTSGSPDTQYF

j_gene: TRBJ2-7
abundance: few
len: 15
v_gene: TRBV12-3/TRBV12-4
d_gene: TRBD1
CDR3nt: TGTGCCAGCAGTTTTGGGACAGGAGGGGGCTACGAGCAGTACTTC
CDR3aa: CASSFGTGGGYEQYF